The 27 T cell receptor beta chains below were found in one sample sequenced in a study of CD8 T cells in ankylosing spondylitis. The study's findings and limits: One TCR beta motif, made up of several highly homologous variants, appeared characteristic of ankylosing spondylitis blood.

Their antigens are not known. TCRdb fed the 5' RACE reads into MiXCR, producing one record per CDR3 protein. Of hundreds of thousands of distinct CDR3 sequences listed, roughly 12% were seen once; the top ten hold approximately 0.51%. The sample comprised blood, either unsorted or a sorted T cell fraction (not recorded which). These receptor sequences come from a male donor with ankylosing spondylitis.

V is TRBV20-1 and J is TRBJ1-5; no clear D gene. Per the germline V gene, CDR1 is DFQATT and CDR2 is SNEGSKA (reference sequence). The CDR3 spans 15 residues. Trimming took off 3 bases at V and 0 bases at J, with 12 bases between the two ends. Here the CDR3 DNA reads TGCAGTGCTAGTCCCGTAACTAATAGCAATCAGCCCCAGCATTTT. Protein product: CSASPVTNSNQPQHF.

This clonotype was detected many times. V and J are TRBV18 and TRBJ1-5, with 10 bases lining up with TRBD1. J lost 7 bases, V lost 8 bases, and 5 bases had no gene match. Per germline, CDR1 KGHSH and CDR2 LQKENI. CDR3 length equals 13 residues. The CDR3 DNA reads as TGTGCCAGCAGTAGGGACAGGGGCCAGCCCCAGCATTTT. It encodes CASSRDRGQPQHF.

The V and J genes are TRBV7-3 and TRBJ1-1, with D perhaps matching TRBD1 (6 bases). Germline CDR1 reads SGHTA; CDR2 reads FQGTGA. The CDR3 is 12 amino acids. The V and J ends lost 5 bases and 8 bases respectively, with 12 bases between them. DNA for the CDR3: TGTGCCAGCAGCGCGGGGGCCGCCGAAGCTTTCTTT. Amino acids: CASSAGAAEAFF.

The CDR3: CSAREDGGEKLFF. The CDR3 region has the DNA TGCAGTGCTAGGGAGGACGGAGGTGAAAAACTGTTTTTT. The chain has TRBV20-1 and TRBJ1-4; D is unclear. V gave up 3 bases and J gave up 7 bases, with 12 bases separating them. The CDR3 runs to 13 residues. Per the germline V gene, CDR1 is DFQATT and CDR2 is SNEGSKA (reference sequence).

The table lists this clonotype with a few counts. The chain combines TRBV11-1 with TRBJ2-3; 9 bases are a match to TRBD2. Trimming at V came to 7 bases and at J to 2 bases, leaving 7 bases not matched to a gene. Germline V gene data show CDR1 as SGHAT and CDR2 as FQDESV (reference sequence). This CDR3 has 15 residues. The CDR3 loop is CASIPREGPTDTQYF. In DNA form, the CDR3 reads TGTGCCAGCATCCCGCGGGAGGGACCCACAGATACGCAGTATTTT.

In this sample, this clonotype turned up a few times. CDR3 DNA: TGCGCCAGCAGCCTACAAGCCGGGACAGGGGGCGTCGAGCAGTACTTC. It codes for CASSLQAGTGGVEQYF. The chain couples TRBV5-1 to TRBJ2-7, with 12 bases that match TRBD1. The germline V gene has CDR1 SGHRS and CDR2 YFSETQ. Unmatched junction bases numbered 11, after V lost 4 bases and J lost 6 bases. This CDR3 contains 16 residues.

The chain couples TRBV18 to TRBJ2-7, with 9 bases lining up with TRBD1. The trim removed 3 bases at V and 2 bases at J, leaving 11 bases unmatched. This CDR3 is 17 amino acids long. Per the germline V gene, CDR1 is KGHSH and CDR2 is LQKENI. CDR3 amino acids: CASSPFLGDRAAYEQYF. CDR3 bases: TGTGCCAGCTCACCTTTCCTGGGGGACAGGGCAGCCTACGAGCAGTACTTC.

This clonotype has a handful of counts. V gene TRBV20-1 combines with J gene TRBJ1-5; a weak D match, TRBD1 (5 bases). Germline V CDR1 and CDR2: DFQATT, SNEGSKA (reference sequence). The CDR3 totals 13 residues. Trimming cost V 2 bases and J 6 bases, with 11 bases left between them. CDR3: CSARPQGSQPQHF. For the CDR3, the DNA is TGCAGTGCTAGACCTCAGGGAAGTCAGCCCCAGCATTTT.

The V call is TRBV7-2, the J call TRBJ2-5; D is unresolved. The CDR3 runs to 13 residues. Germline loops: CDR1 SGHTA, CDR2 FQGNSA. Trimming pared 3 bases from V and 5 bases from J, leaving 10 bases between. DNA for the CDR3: TGTGCCAGCAGCTTTTCCGTATTGGAGACCCAGTACTTC. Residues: CASSFSVLETQYF.

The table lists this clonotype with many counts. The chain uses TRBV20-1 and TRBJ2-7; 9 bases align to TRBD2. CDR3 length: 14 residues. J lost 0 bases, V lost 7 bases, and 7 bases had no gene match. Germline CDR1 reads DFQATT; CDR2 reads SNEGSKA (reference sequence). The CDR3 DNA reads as TGCAGTGGAACCGGACTAGCGAACTCCTACGAGCAGTACTTC. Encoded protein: CSGTGLANSYEQYF.

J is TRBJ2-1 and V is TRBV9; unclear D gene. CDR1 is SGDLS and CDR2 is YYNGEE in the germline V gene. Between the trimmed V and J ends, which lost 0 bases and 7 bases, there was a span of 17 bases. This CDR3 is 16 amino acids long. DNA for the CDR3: TGTGCCAGCAGCGTAGAGTCCGGACGGAGTTTTAATGAGCAGTTCTTC. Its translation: CASSVESGRSFNEQFF.

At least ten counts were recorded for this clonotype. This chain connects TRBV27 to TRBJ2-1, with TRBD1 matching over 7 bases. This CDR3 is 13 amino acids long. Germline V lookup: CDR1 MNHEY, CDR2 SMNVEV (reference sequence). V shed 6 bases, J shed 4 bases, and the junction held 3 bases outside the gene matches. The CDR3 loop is CASRQGVYNEQFF. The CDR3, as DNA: TGTGCCAGCAGGCAGGGGGTTTACAATGAGCAGTTCTTC.

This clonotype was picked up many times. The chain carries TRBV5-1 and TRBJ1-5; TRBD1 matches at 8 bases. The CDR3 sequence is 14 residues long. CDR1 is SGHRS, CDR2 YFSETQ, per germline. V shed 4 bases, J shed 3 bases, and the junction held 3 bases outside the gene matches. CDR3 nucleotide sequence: TGCGCCAGCAGCAGGACAGGGATCAATCAGCCCCAGCATTTT. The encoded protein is CASSRTGINQPQHF.

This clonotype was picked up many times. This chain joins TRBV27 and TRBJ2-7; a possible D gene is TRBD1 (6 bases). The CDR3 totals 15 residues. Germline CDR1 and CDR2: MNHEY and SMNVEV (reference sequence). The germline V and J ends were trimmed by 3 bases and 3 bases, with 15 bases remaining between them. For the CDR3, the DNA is TGTGCCAGCAGTTTTGATCGGGACAACTTCTACGAGCAGTACTTC. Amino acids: CASSFDRDNFYEQYF.

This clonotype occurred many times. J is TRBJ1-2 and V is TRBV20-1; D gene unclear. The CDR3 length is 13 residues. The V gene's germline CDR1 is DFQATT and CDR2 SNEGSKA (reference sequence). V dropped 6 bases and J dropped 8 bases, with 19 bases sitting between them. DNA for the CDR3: TGCAGTGCCAAACCCGCGATCCGTTCCGGCTACACCTTC. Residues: CSAKPAIRSGYTF.

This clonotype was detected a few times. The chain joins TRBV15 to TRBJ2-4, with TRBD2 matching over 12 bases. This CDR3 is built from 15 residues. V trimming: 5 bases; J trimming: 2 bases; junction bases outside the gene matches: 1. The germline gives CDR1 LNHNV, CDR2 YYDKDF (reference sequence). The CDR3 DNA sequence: TGTGCCACCAGCCTAGCGGGAGGGACCAAAAACATTCAGTACTTC. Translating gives CATSLAGGTKNIQYF.

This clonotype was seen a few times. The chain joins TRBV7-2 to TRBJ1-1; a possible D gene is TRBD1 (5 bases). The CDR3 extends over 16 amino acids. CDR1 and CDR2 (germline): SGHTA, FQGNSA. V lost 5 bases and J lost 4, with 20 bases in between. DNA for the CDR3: TGTGCCAGCAGCCCCCCCTCGGCAGGGCTCGGCACTGAAGCTTTCTTT. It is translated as CASSPPSAGLGTEAFF.

The CDR3 sequence: CASSLASGQGAVYEQYF. The CDR3 DNA reads TGTGCCAGCAGCTTAGCGTCCGGACAGGGGGCCGTCTACGAGCAGTACTTC. The gene calls are TRBV7-9 and TRBJ2-7, with 11 bases lining up with TRBD1. In germline, CDR1 is SEHNR, CDR2 FQNEAQ (reference sequence). This CDR3 is 17 amino acids long. J gave up 3 bases and V 0 bases, and 7 bases lay outside the gene matches.

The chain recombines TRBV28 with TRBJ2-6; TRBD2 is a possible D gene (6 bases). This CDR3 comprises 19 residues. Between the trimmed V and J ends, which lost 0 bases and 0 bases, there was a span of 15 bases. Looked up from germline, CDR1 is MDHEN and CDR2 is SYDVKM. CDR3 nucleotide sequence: TGTGCCAGCAGTTTATGGGGAGGACGGCAGACCTCTGGGGCCAACGTCCTGACTTTC. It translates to CASSLWGGRQTSGANVLTF.

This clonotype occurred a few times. In DNA, the CDR3 is TGTGCCAGCAGCAGTGGGACAGAACAGCCCCAGCATTTT. Protein product: CASSSGTEQPQHF. The J gene is TRBJ1-5, the V gene TRBV5-6, with 7 nucleotides matching TRBD1. V shed 4 bases and J 7 bases; nucleotides not matched to a gene: 5. Germline V gives CDR1 SGHDT, CDR2 YYEEEE. The CDR3 extends over 13 amino acids.

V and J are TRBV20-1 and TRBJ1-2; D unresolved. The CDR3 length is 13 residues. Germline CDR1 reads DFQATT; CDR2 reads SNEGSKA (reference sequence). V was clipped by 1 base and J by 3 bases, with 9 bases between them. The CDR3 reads CSARVESYYGYTF. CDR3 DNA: TGCAGTGCTAGAGTGGAGTCTTACTATGGCTACACCTTC.

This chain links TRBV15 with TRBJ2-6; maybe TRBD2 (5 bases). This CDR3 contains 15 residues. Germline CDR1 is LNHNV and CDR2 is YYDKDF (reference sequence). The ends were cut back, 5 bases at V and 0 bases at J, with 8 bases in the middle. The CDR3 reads CATSGLSSGANVLTF. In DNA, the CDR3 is TGTGCCACCAGCGGACTTAGCTCTGGGGCCAACGTCCTGACTTTC. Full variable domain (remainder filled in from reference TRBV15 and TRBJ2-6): DAMVIQNPRYQVTQFGKPVTLSCSQTLNHNVMYWYQQKSSQAPKLLFHYYDKDFNNEADTPDNFQSRRPNTSFCFLDIRSPGLGDTAMYLCATSGLSSGANVLTFGAGSRLTVL.

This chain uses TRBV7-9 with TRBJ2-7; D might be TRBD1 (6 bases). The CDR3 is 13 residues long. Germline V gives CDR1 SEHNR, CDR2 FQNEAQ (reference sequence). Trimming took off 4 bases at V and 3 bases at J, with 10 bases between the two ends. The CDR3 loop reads CASSSDRNYEQYF. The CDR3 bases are TGTGCCAGCAGCTCAGACAGGAACTACGAGCAGTACTTC.

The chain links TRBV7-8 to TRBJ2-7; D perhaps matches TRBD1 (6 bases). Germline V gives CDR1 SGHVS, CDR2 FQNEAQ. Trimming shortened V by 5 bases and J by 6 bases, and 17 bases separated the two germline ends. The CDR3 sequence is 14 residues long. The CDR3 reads CASSRDTHSGEQYF. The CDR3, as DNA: TGTGCCAGCAGCCGGGACACTCACTCGGGCGAGCAGTACTTC.

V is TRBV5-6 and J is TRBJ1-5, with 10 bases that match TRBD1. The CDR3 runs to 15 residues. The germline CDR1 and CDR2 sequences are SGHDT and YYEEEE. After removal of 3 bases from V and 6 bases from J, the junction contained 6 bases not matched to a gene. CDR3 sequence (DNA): TGTGCCAGCAGCTGGATGACAGGGGGCGGTCAGCCCCAGCATTTT. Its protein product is CASSWMTGGGQPQHF.

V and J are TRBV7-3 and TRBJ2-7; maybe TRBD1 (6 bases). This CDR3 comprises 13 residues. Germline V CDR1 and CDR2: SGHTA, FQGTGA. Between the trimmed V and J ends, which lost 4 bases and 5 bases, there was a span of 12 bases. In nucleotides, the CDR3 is TGTGCCAGCAGCTCCCAAAGGGGGAACGAGCAGTACTTC. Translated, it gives CASSSQRGNEQYF.

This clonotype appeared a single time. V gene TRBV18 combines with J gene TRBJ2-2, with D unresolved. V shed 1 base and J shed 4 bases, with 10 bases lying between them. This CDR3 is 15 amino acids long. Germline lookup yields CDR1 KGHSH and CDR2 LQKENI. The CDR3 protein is CASSPLLVSTGELFF. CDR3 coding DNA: TGTGCCAGCTCACCACTGCTGGTCAGCACCGGGGAGCTGTTTTTT.